This paragraph covers one T cell receptor (beta chain) sequence. These data come from a study of shared clonotypes between healthy human individuals. Profiling relied on immunoSEQ multiplex PCR, and the TCRdb table lists in-frame clones only, not all of them. Of about 2.3 million clones in the sample, roughly 90% were seen once. The CDR3 consists of 14 residues. The V segment lost 9 bases and the J segment 5 bases; nucleotides outside the gene matches: 7. In germline, CDR1 is SNHLY, CDR2 FYNNEI. The J gene is TRBJ2-2, the V gene TRBV2, with TRBD1 matching over 9 bases. The receptor's source is a man between 18 and 35 years old in good health. Some clones in this sample may be carry-over from other donors' samples. The sequencing input was naive CD4+ T cells from PBMCs. Subset meaning: CD45RA+ positively selected. In DNA form, the CDR3 reads TGTGCCAGTTCAGGACAGGGGATGACCGGGGAGCTGTTTTTT. It codes for CASSGQGMTGELFF. Looking up the rest from reference TRBV2 and TRBJ2-2 gives the full variable domain: EPEVTQTPSHQVTQMGQEVILRCVPISNHLYFYWYRQILGQKVEFLVSFYNNEISEKSEIFDDQFSVERPDGSNFTLKIRSTKLEDSAMYFCASSGQGMTGELFFGEGSRLTVL.